The clone carrying this T cell receptor (beta chain) was counted ten times or more. Its target is not known. Among the patients, none had received any treatment before thyroid surgery. This record belongs to a study of metastatic and nonmetastatic thyroid tumors. Study background: From malignant and benign thyroid patients, repertoires in blood and in tumor or nodule tissue were compared.

Original processing methods: Clinicopathological groups supplied CDR3 differences that were used to build a distant-metastasis classifier for papillary thyroid cancer. TCRdb re-called the PCR reads via MiXCR. The V and J calls and clone size are TCRdb's, not the authors'. The sample records roughly 30,000 clones, roughly 3.5% being singletons. Study-level points and caveats: Reports indicated that malignant thyroid tumors showed significantly higher TCR beta diversity than benign nodules did, in blood and tumor.

After removal of 7 bases from V and 1 base from J, the junction contained 10 bases not matched to a gene. Germline V CDR1 and CDR2: SGHRS, YFSETQ. CDR3 size: 15 residues. The sequence was collected from a male donor with papillary thyroid cancer or a benign thyroid nodule (not recorded which). Some clones in this sample may be carry-over from other donors' samples. This sequence joins TRBV5-1 and TRBJ1-1; 7 bases are a match to TRBD1. The sequencing sample was made of blood. CDR3 protein: CASRRGRGGNTEAFF. DNA of the CDR3: TGCGCCAGCCGAAGGGGGCGTGGGGGGAACACTGAAGCTTTCTTT.